The subject of this entry is one T cell receptor (beta chain). The data were obtained in a study of control samples from healthy donors and cancer patients. CDR1 and CDR2 from the germline V gene are SSHAT and FNYEAQ (reference sequence). V trimming: 5 bases; J trimming: 3 bases; junction bases outside the gene matches: 6. This CDR3 has 15 residues. Produced via immunoSEQ multiplex PCR; TCRdb's table is partial and in-frame only. In the table there are fewer than 200,000 clones, about 90% of which are singletons. This TCR was recovered from a man aged 25-45 years in good health. V usage is TRBV7-7 and J usage is TRBJ2-7; 11 bases line up with TRBD1. Sequencing used blood. The CDR3 sequence: CASSPGTGGDYEQYF. Written as DNA, the CDR3 is TGTGCCAGCAGCCCGGGGACAGGGGGGGACTACGAGCAGTACTTC.